The entry below describes one TCR beta chain. Time point of the sample: longitudinal time-point 2. This specimen comes from a study of neurological immune-mediated disorders. Germline values: CDR1 LNHDA, CDR2 SQIVND (reference sequence). The V gene end was trimmed by 11 bases and the J gene end by 2 bases; junction bases not matched to a gene: 7. CDR3 length equals 13 residues. MiXCR was run by TCRdb on the 5' RACE reads, yielding one entry per CDR3 protein. Among about 49,000 distinct CDR3 sequences listed, under 15% were seen once. Sequences were obtained from PBMCs. This TCR was sampled from a male donor with HTLV-1-associated myelopathy (HAM/TSP). V gene TRBV19 combines with J gene TRBJ1-1, with 8 positions matching TRBD1. CDR3 region: CAAGDRPNTEAFF. CDR3 sequence (DNA): TGTGCCGCGGGGGACAGGCCCAACACTGAAGCTTTCTTT. Combining the CDR3 with reference TRBV19 and TRBJ1-1 gives the whole variable domain DGGITQSPKYLFRKEGQNVTLSCEQNLNHDAMYWYRQDPGQGLRLIYYSQIVNDFQKGDIAEGYSVSREKKESFPLTVTSAQKNPTAFYLCAAGDRPNTEAFFGQGTRLTVV.